Below, 25 T cell receptor beta chains from the same sample are listed, as sequenced in a study of regulatory T cells in long-lasting Graves disease. As for time point: newly diagnosed GD, antithyroid drugs for less than 3 months. Researchers made the TCR library from RNA that was extracted from PBMCs. The authors built TCR beta libraries using iRepertoire HTBI primers and Arm-PCR of CDR3 regions. MiXCR was run by TCRdb on the multiplex PCR reads, yielding one entry per CDR3 protein. In the table there are a few hundred thousand distinct CDR3 sequences, 12% of which are singletons. Another study also made use of these data, one on T cells in Graves' hyperthyroidism and ophthalmopathy.

Sequenced material: peripheral blood mononuclear cells (PBMCs), taken at new diagnosis, from a patient treated with antithyroid drugs. The receptors were gathered from a woman between 18 and 29 years old with Graves disease.

This clonotype has a handful of counts. The chain recombines TRBV4-2 with TRBJ1-2, with 9 bases identical to TRBD1. Trimming at V came to 8 bases and at J to 5 bases, leaving 9 bases not matched to a gene. Germline V gene sequence: CDR1 LGHNA, CDR2 YNFKEQ. The CDR3 loop spans 14 amino acids. CDR3 coding DNA: TGTGCCAGCCGGAGGGACAGGGAGATATATGGCTACACCTTC. Its protein is CASRRDREIYGYTF.

This clonotype was recorded many times. V and J are TRBV4-2 and TRBJ2-1; a possible D gene is TRBD1 (6 bases). Between the trimmed V and J ends, which lost 0 bases and 6 bases, there was a span of 18 bases. The CDR3 is 17 amino acids. Germline lookup yields CDR1 LGHNA and CDR2 YNFKEQ. CDR3 region: CASSQDKGTSYPNEQFF. CDR3 nucleotide sequence: TGTGCCAGCAGCCAAGATAAGGGGACAAGCTACCCCAATGAGCAGTTCTTC.

V gene TRBV3-1 combines with J gene TRBJ2-5; 9 bases are a match to TRBD1. Germline V gene sequence: CDR1 LGHDT, CDR2 YNNKEL (reference sequence). The CDR3 spans 17 residues. V was pared by 8 bases and J by 1 base, with 14 bases of the junction left unmatched. CDR3 loop: CASGPEWGQGSQETQYF. CDR3 sequence (DNA): TGTGCCAGCGGCCCCGAGTGGGGACAGGGAAGCCAAGAGACCCAGTACTTC.

This clonotype was found many times. V gene TRBV11-2 combines with J gene TRBJ1-5; the D gene is possibly TRBD1 (5 bases). Germline CDR1 is SGHAT and CDR2 is FQNNGV. Trimming stripped 2 bases from V and 10 bases from J, with 9 bases between. This CDR3 comprises 12 residues. DNA for the CDR3: TGTGCCAGCAGCTTACGGGGGGGACCCCAGCATTTT. Its translation is CASSLRGGPQHF. The full variable domain, in which reference TRBV11-2 and TRBJ1-5 provide the parts outside the CDR3, is EAGVAQSPRYKIIEKRQSVAFWCNPISGHATLYWYQQILGQGPKLLIQFQNNGVVDDSQLPKDRFSAERLKGVDSTLKIQPAKLEDSAVYLCASSLRGGPQHFGDGTRLSIL.

This clonotype has a count of ten or more. The chain recombines TRBV20-1 with TRBJ2-5; either TRBD1 or TRBD2 may supply D (5 bases each). Germline CDR1 is DFQATT and CDR2 is SNEGSKA (reference sequence). Deletions cut 5 bases from V and 1 base from J, with 17 bases between. The CDR3 has 15 amino acids. The CDR3 DNA follows: TGCAGTGCTCAGAGGCCGGCCGGGACCCAAGAGACCCAGTACTTC. This encodes CSAQRPAGTQETQYF.

This clonotype was recorded many times. The chain recombines TRBV12-3 or TRBV12-4 with TRBJ2-7, with 12 bases fitting TRBD1. This CDR3 region has 14 residues. V was pared by 3 bases and J by 8 bases, with 5 bases of the junction left unmatched. The CDR3 loop reads CASSFTGQGAKQYF. CDR3 bases: TGTGCCAGCAGTTTCACGGGACAGGGGGCGAAGCAGTACTTC.

This clonotype was seen a few times. This chain joins TRBV5-4 and TRBJ1-2, with D uncertain. CDR1 and CDR2 from the germline V gene are SGHNT and YYREEE (reference sequence). The CDR3 is 14 residues long. Trimming took 0 bases from V and 3 from J, leaving 9 bases between them. CDR3 amino acids: CASSLGQNYYGYTF. In DNA, the CDR3 is TGTGCCAGCAGCTTGGGCCAGAATTACTATGGCTACACCTTC.

The sample holds one count of this clonotype. This rearrangement joins TRBV14 to TRBJ2-2; D gene ambiguous. The CDR3 has 14 residues. V gave up 5 bases and J gave up 4 bases, with 11 bases separating them. In germline, CDR1 is SGHDN, CDR2 FVKESK. The CDR3 DNA sequence: TGTGCCAGCAGCAAGATACTGAGCACCGGGGAGCTGTTTTTT. It yields the protein CASSKILSTGELFF.

This clonotype was seen at least ten times. V is TRBV9 and J is TRBJ2-1; D ambiguous. This CDR3 region has 15 residues. Germline-derived CDR1 and CDR2 are SGDLS and YYNGEE. V dropped 0 bases and J dropped 1 base, with 8 bases sitting between them. CDR3 nucleotide sequence: TGTGCCAGCAGCGTAGCTCCGGCATCCTACAATGAGCAGTTCTTC. This translates into CASSVAPASYNEQFF.

This clonotype was recorded at least ten times. The chain combines TRBV6-2 or TRBV6-3 with TRBJ1-1; D possibly corresponds to TRBD1 (5 bases). This CDR3 contains 15 residues. V lost 4 bases and J 5 bases, leaving 17 bases between the germline ends. CDR1 is MNHEY and CDR2 is SVGEGT in the germline V gene. The CDR3 loop reads CASSSLHIGGTEAFF. The CDR3 DNA follows: TGTGCCAGCAGTTCCCTTCATATCGGGGGTACTGAAGCTTTCTTT.

This clonotype was counted a few times. The chain joins TRBV6-2 or TRBV6-3 to TRBJ2-6; no firm D call. V was clipped by 2 bases and J by 0 bases, with 5 bases between them. The CDR3 is made up of 15 amino acids. CDR1 MNHEY and CDR2 SVGEGT come from the germline V gene. The CDR3 DNA follows: TGTGCCAGCAGTTACGGGGACTCTGGGGCCAACGTCCTGACTTTC. Its protein is CASSYGDSGANVLTF.

There are many counts of this clonotype. The chain combines TRBV27 with TRBJ2-7, with 7 bases matching TRBD2. The CDR3 length is 13 residues. The trim removed 3 bases at V and 6 bases at J, leaving 5 bases unmatched. Germline V gene lookup returns CDR1 MNHEY and CDR2 SMNVEV (reference sequence). As DNA, the CDR3 is TGTGCCAGCAGTTTCCGGACTAGTCGCGAGCAGTACTTC. Residues: CASSFRTSREQYF.

This clonotype has at least ten counts. The CDR3 loop reads CASSLWLAGEDTQYF. In DNA form, the CDR3 reads TGTGCCAGCAGCTTATGGCTAGCGGGAGAAGATACGCAGTATTTT. The chain is built from TRBV13 and TRBJ2-3, with TRBD2 matching over 10 bases. The ends lost 2 bases at V and 5 bases at J; junction bases unmatched: 4. CDR3 length: 15 amino acids. Germline CDR1 and CDR2: PRHDT and FYEKMQ (reference sequence). Complete variable domain (other parts from reference TRBV13 and TRBJ2-3): AAGVIQSPRHLIKEKRETATLKCYPIPRHDTVYWYQQGPGQDPQFLISFYEKMQSDKGSIPDRFSAQQFSDYHSELNMSSLELGDSALYFCASSLWLAGEDTQYFGPGTRLTVL.

This clonotype was seen only a few times. The CDR3 loop is CASSWLGGPNTGELFF. The CDR3 DNA reads TGTGCCAGCAGCTGGCTAGGGGGCCCGAACACCGGGGAGCTGTTTTTT. The chain recombines TRBV11-2 with TRBJ2-2; 7 bases match TRBD1. The germline CDR1 and CDR2 sequences are SGHAT and FQNNGV. This CDR3 is built from 16 residues. The V segment lost 4 bases and the J segment 0 bases; nucleotides outside the gene matches: 5.

This clonotype was picked up a small number of times. The J gene is TRBJ1-3, the V gene TRBV7-9, with 12 positions matching TRBD1. V shed 5 bases and J 8 bases; nucleotides not matched to a gene: 4. The germline V gene encodes CDR1 SEHNR and CDR2 FQNEAQ (reference sequence). The CDR3 runs 14 residues. In nucleotides, the CDR3 is TGTGCCAGCAGCCAAGGGACAGGGGGCCACACCATATATTTT. This sequence encodes CASSQGTGGHTIYF.

At least ten counts were recorded for this clonotype. The chain recombines TRBV18 with TRBJ1-2, with D possibly TRBD1 on 5 matching bases. Per germline, CDR1 KGHSH and CDR2 LQKENI. CDR3 length: 14 residues. The germline V and J ends were trimmed by 3 bases and 4 bases, with 12 bases remaining between them. The CDR3 reads CASSPPGDSYGYTF. The CDR3 DNA is TGTGCCAGCTCACCTCCCGGGGACTCCTATGGCTACACCTTC.

This clonotype has at least ten counts. The V gene is TRBV11-2, the J gene TRBJ2-7; D is uncertain. Germline V gene sequence: CDR1 SGHAT, CDR2 FQNNGV. Trimming took 3 bases from V and 0 from J, leaving 3 bases between them. The CDR3 spans 12 residues. The chain's CDR3 is CASSLYSYEQYF. The CDR3 bases are TGTGCCAGCAGCTTGTACTCCTACGAGCAGTACTTC.

The chain couples TRBV7-6 to TRBJ2-2; D is unclear. Deletions cut 2 bases from V and 6 bases from J, with 10 bases between. Looked up from germline, CDR1 is SGHVS and CDR2 is FNYEAQ. The CDR3 extends over 14 amino acids. CDR3 DNA: TGTGCCAGCAGCTTAATTCTCAATGCCGGGGAGCTGTTTTTT. Translated, it gives CASSLILNAGELFF.

This clonotype was seen ten or more times. This chain joins TRBV6-1 and TRBJ2-7; TRBD1 matches 7 bases. CDR3 size: 14 residues. After removal of 6 bases from V and 6 bases from J, the junction contained 11 bases not matched to a gene. Germline-derived CDR1 and CDR2 are MNHNS and SASEGT. In nucleotides, the CDR3 is TGTGCCAGCAGGTCCCGGGACAGTTCGAGCGAGCAGTACTTC. This translates into CASRSRDSSSEQYF.

This clonotype came up many times. Written as DNA, the CDR3 is TGTGCCAGCACGGACGGACCCTACGAGCAGTACTTC. Translating gives CASTDGPYEQYF. The rearrangement uses TRBV12-3 or TRBV12-4 and TRBJ2-7; D gene ambiguous. This CDR3 has 12 residues. V gave up 7 bases and J gave up 2 bases, with 9 bases separating them.

This clonotype was seen a handful of times. The chain joins TRBV6-1 to TRBJ2-6, with 7 bases matching TRBD1. The CDR3 totals 19 residues. The V gene end was trimmed by 6 bases and the J gene end by 4 bases; junction bases not matched to a gene: 18. Germline V gene sequence: CDR1 MNHNS, CDR2 SASEGT. CDR3 sequence: CASSSRQGTPAVGANVLTF. CDR3 coding DNA: TGTGCCAGCAGCTCCCGACAGGGCACCCCCGCGGTAGGGGCCAACGTCCTGACTTTC.

The sample holds a few counts of this clonotype. This chain uses TRBV29-1 with TRBJ1-4; no clear D gene. This CDR3 is 15 amino acids long. V gave up 0 bases and J gave up 8 bases, with 16 bases separating them. In germline, CDR1 is SQVTM, CDR2 ANQGSEA. The DNA of the CDR3 is TGCAGCGTTGAAGATCGGGCCCGGGGAGGCGAAAAACTGTTTTTT. Its protein is CSVEDRARGGEKLFF.

This clonotype was observed a handful of times. The V gene is TRBV14, the J gene TRBJ2-2; the D is unclear. This CDR3 comprises 13 residues. Germline V lookup: CDR1 SGHDN, CDR2 FVKESK. V was pared by 0 bases and J by 4 bases, with 3 bases between. The CDR3 is CASSQDFTGELFF. Here the CDR3 DNA reads TGTGCCAGCAGCCAAGACTTCACCGGGGAGCTGTTTTTT.

This clonotype has at least ten counts. CDR3 amino acids: CASREEETQYF. DNA for the CDR3: TGTGCCAGCAGAGAGGAAGAGACCCAGTACTTC. The V call is TRBV7-9, the J call TRBJ2-5; unclear D gene. This CDR3 comprises 11 residues. V lost 6 bases, J lost 3 bases, and 5 bases lay in between. CDR1 and CDR2 (germline): SEHNR, FQNEAQ (reference sequence).

The chain uses TRBV25-1 and TRBJ2-7; 12 nucleotides align to TRBD1. Germline lookup yields CDR1 MGHDK and CDR2 SYGVNS. The CDR3 has 17 residues. V trimming: 0 bases; J trimming: 4 bases; junction bases outside the gene matches: 7. Here the CDR3 reads CASSEYGRDRGLYEQYF. For the CDR3, the DNA is TGTGCCAGCAGTGAATATGGCCGGGACAGGGGGCTTTACGAGCAGTACTTC.